This TCR beta chain was identified in a study of T cell repertoires in cytomegalovirus infection. In its sample, this clonotype was seen a few times. The antigen is not known. TCRdb re-analysed the reads in MiXCR, keeping a single row per CDR3 protein. The sample lists over 150,000 distinct CDR3 sequences, about 17% occurring once. Study-wide results and caveats: The ex vivo response showed dominance by HLA-C-restricted CMV-specific TCR beta clonotypes.

The TCR was taken from a human donor in good health (CMV status not recorded). Some clones in this sample may be carry-over from other donors' samples. Sequenced input: CD8+ T cells from PBMCs.

CDR3 coding DNA: TGTGCCAGCAGCTTGGCCGGGACAGGGTACGATGAGCAGTTCTTC. Its protein is CASSLAGTGYDEQFF. The chain combines TRBV5-5 with TRBJ2-1; 9 bases are shared with TRBD1. J lost 8 bases, V lost 0 bases, and 6 bases had no gene match. Per germline, CDR1 SGHKS and CDR2 YYEKEE (reference sequence). CDR3 length: 15 amino acids.